This TCR beta chain was recorded in a study of blood T cell repertoires in COVID-19. Germline V gene data show CDR1 as LNHDA and CDR2 as SQIVND (reference sequence). The CDR3 extends over 14 amino acids. V was clipped by 8 bases and J by 3 bases, with 14 bases between them. The repertoire was sequenced with immunoSEQ multiplex PCR; TCRdb's copy has only in-frame clones and lacks some. Of roughly 180,000 clones listed, more than 75% are singletons. A PCR-confirmed or clinician-diagnosed COVID-19 case had contacted exposed participants within 2 weeks of entry. The chain couples TRBV19 to TRBJ1-5; D is ambiguous. The source material was PBMCs or T cells enriched from blood (not recorded which). This sequence originates from a man between 60 and 75 years old who had been exposed to COVID-19. The CDR3 here is CASEGGQFNQPQHF. CDR3 DNA: TGTGCCAGTGAGGGCGGCCAGTTCAATCAGCCCCAGCATTTT.